This entry is about one T cell receptor beta chain. The data are from a study of T cell changes during pregnancy in multiple sclerosis. V lost 0 bases and J lost 5, with 18 bases in between. The CDR3 covers 17 residues. Germline V gene lookup returns CDR1 SGHDT and CDR2 YYEEEE. Measured with immunoSEQ multiplex PCR; TCRdb has only the in-frame clones, and not every one. Among 20,000 to 25,000 clones listed, roughly 90% were seen once. Sample: CD8+ T cells from peripheral blood mononuclear cells, taken in the first trimester of pregnancy. V usage is TRBV5-6 and J usage is TRBJ2-1, with D perhaps TRBD2 (6 bases). The receptor was isolated from a female donor with multiple sclerosis, enrolled in a pregnancy study. The CDR3 loop is CASSLVVSGWLHNEQFF. The CDR3 DNA sequence: TGTGCCAGCAGCTTGGTTGTAAGCGGGTGGCTCCACAATGAGCAGTTCTTC.